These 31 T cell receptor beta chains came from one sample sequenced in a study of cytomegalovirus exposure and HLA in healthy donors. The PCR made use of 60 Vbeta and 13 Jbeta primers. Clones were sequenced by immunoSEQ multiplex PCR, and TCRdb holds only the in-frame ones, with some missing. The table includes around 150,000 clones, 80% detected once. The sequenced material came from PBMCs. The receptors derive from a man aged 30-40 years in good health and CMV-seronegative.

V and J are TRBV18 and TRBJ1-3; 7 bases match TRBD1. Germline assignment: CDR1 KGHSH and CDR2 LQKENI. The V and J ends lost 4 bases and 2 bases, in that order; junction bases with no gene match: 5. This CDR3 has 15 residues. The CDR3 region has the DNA TGTGCCAGCTCACGGGAGACAGGGCCTGGAAACACCATATATTTT. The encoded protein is CASSRETGPGNTIYF. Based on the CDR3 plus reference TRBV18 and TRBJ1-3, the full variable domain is NAGVMQNPRHLVRRRGQEARLRCSPMKGHSHVYWYRQLPEEGLKFMVYLQKENIIDESGMPKERFSAEFPKEGPSILRIQQVVRGDSAAYFCASSRETGPGNTIYFGEGSWLTVV.

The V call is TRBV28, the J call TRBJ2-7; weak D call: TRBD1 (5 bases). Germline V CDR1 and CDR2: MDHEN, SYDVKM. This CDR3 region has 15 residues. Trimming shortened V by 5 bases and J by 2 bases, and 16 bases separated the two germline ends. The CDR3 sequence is CASSLPGSRTYEQYF. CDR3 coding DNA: TGTGCCAGCAGTCTTCCAGGGTCTCGGACCTACGAGCAGTACTTC.

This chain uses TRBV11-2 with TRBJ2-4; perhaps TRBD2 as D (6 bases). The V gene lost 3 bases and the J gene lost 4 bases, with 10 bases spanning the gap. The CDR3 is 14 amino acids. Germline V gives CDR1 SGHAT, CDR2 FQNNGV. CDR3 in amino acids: CASSLSGVKNIQYF. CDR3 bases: TGTGCCAGCAGCTTGTCGGGAGTTAAAAACATTCAGTACTTC.

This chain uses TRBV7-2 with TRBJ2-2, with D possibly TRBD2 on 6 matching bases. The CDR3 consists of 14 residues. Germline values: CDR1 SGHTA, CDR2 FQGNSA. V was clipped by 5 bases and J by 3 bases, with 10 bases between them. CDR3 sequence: CASSQGLYTGELFF. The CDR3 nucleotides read TGTGCCAGCAGCCAGGGACTTTACACCGGGGAGCTGTTTTTT.

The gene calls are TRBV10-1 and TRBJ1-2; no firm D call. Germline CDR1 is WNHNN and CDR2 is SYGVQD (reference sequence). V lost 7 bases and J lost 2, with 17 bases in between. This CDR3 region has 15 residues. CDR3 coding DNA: TGCGCCAGCAAAACAAACAGACCGCCGAACTATGGCTACACCTTC. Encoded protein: CASKTNRPPNYGYTF.

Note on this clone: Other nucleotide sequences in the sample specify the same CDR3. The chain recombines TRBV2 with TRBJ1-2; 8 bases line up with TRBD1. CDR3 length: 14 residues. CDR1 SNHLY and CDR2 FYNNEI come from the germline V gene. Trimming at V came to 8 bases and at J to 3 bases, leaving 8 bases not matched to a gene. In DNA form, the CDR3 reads TGTGCCAGCCCGCGGCAGGGGGCGGACTATGGCTACACCTTC. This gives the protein CASPRQGADYGYTF.

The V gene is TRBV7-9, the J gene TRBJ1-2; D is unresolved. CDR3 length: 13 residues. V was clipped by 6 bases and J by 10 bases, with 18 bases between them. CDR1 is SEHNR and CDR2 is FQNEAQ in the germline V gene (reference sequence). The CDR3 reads CASSYPGGEHYTF. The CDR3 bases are TGTGCCAGCAGTTACCCCGGCGGGGAGCACTACACCTTC.

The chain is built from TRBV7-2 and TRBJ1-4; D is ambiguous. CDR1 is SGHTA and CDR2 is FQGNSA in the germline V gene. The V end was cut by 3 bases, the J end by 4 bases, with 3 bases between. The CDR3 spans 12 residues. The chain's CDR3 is CASSFNNEKLFF. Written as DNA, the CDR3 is TGTGCCAGCAGCTTTAATAATGAAAAACTGTTTTTT. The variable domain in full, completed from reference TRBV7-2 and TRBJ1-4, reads GAGVSQSPSNKVTEKGKDVELRCDPISGHTALYWYRQSLGQGLEFLIYFQGNSAPDKSGLPSDRFSAERTGGSVSTLTIQRTQQEDSAVYLCASSFNNEKLFFGSGTQLSVL.

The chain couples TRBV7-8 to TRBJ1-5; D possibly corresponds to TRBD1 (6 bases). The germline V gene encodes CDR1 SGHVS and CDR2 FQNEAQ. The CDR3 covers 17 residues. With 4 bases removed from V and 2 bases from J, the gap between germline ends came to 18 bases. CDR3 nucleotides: TGTGCCAGCAGCTATTACGGGACAAGAGGGGGCAATCAGCCCCAGCATTTT. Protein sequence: CASSYYGTRGGNQPQHF. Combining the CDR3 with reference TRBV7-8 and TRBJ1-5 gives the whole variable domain GAGVSQSPRYKVAKRGQDVALRCDPISGHVSLFWYQQALGQGPEFLTYFQNEAQLDKSGLPSDRFFAERPEGSVSTLKIQRTQQEDSAVYLCASSYYGTRGGNQPQHFGDGTRLSIL.

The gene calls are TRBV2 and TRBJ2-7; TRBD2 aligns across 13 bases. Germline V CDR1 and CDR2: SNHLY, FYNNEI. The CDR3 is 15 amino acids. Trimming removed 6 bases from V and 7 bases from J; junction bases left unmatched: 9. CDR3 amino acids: CASRTPGLAGNEQYF. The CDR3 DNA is TGTGCCAGCAGAACTCCGGGACTAGCGGGAAATGAGCAGTACTTC.

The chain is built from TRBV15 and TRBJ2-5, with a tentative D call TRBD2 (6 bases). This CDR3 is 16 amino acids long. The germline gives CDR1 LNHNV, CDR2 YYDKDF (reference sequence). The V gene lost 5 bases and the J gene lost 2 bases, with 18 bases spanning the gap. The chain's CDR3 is CATSRSLSGLQETQYF. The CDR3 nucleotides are TGTGCCACCAGCCGCTCTCTTAGCGGACTACAAGAGACCCAGTACTTC. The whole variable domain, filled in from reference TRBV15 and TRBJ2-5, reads DAMVIQNPRYQVTQFGKPVTLSCSQTLNHNVMYWYQQKSSQAPKLLFHYYDKDFNNEADTPDNFQSRRPNTSFCFLDIRSPGLGDTAMYLCATSRSLSGLQETQYFGPGTRLLVL.

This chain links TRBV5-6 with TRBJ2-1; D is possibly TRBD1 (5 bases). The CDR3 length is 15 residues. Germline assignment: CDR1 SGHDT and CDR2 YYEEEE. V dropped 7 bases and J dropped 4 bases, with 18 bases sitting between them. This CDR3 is CASQTGALQYNEQFF. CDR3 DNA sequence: TGTGCCAGCCAAACTGGGGCGCTTCAGTACAATGAGCAGTTCTTC.

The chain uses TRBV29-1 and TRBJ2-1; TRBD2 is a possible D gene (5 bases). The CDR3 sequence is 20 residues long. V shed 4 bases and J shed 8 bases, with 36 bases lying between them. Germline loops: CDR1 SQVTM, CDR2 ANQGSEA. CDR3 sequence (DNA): TGCAGCGTTGTTATTTTTGATGTCACCCGGGGAAGGATTAGCGTCGATGAGCAGTTCTTC. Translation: CSVVIFDVTRGRISVDEQFF.

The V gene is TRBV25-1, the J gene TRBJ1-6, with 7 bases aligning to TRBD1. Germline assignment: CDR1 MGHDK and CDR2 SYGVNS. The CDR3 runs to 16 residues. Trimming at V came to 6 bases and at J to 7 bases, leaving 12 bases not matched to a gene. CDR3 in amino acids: CASRPPSTGFNSPLHF. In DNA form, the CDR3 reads TGTGCCAGCAGACCCCCGTCGACAGGGTTCAATTCACCCCTCCACTTT.

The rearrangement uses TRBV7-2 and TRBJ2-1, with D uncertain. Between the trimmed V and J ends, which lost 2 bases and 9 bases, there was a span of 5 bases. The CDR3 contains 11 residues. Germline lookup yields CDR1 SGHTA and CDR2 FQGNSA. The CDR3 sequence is CASSLTTEQFF. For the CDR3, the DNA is TGTGCCAGCAGCTTAACTACTGAGCAGTTCTTC.

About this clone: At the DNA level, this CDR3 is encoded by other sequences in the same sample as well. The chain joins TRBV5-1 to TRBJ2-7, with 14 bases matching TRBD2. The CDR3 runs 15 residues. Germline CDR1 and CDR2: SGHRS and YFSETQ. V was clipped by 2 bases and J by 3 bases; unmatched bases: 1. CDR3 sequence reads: CASSFGTSGSYEQYF. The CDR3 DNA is TGCGCCAGCAGCTTCGGGACTAGCGGGAGCTACGAGCAGTACTTC.

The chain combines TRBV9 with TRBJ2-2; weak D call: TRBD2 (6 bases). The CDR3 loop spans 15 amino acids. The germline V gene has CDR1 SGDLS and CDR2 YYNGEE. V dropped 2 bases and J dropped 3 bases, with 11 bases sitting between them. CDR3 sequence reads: CASSVHGSDTGELFF. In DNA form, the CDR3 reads TGTGCCAGCAGCGTTCACGGGAGCGACACCGGGGAGCTGTTTTTT.

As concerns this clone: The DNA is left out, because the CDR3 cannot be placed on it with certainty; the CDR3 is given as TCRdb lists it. CDR3 region: CASSSSTGGNQPQHF. The rearrangement joins TRBV28 to TRBJ1-5; the D segment call TRBD1 is taken from the table without a DNA check. The CDR3 extends over 15 residues, inclusive of both ends. From germline, CDR1 is MDHEN and CDR2 SYDVKM.

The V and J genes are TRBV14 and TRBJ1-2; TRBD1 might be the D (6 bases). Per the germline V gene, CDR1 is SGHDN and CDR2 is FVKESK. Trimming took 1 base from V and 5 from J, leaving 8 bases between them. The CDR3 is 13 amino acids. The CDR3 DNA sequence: TGTGCCAGCAGCCAAGTCGGACAGTATGGCTACACCTTC. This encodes CASSQVGQYGYTF.

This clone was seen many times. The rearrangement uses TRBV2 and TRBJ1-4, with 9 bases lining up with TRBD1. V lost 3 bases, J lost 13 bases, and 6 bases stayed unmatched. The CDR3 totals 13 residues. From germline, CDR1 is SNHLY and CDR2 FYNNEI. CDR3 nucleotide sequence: TGTGCCAGCAGTGAGGGACAGGGAACGAGACTGTTTTTT. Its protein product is CASSEGQGTRLFF.

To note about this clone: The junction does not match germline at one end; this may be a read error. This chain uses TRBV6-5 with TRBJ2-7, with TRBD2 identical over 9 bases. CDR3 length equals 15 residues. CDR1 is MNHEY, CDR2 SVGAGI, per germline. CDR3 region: CASTRVAGVVGEQDF. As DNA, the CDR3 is TGTGCCAGCACCCGGGTAGCGGGAGTGGTGGGCGAGCAGGACTTC.

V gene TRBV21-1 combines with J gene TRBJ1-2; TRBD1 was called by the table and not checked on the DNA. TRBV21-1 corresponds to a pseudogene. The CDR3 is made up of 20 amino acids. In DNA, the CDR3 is TGTGCCAGCAGCAAAGCCCCGGGACAGGGAAGCAGTGGGGGAAACTATGGCTACACCTTC. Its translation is CASSKAPGQGSSGGNYGYTF.

The DNA for the CDR3 is TGTGCCAGCAGTCCCAGGCGCGGGGCCAACGTCCTGACTTTC. Translating it yields CASSPRRGANVLTF. V is TRBV2 and J is TRBJ2-6; D unresolved. V dropped 5 bases and J dropped 4 bases, with 9 bases sitting between them. Germline V gene sequence: CDR1 SNHLY, CDR2 FYNNEI. This CDR3 has 14 amino acids.

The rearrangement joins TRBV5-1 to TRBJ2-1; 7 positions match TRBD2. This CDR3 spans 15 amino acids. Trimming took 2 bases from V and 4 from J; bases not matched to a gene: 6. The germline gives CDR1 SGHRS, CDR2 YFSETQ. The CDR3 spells CASSLSSGSYNEQFF. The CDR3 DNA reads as TGCGCCAGCAGCTTAAGTAGCGGGTCTTACAATGAGCAGTTCTTC.

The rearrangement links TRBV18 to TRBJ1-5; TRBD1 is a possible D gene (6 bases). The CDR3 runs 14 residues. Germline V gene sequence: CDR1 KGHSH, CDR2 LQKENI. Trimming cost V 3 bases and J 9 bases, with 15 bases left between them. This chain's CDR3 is CASSPPGGQWPQHF. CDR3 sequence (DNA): TGTGCCAGCTCACCCCCGGGGGGGCAGTGGCCCCAGCATTTT.

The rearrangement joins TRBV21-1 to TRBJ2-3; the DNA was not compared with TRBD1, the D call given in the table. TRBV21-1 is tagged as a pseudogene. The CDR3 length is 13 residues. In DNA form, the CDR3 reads TGTGCCAGCAGCAAAGAGAAGGGGCCCCAGGAGTATTTT. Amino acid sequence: CASSKEKGPQEYF.

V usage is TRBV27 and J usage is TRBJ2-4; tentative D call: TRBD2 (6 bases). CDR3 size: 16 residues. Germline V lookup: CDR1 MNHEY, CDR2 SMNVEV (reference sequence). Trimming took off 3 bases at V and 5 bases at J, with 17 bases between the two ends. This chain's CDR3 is CASSFPGAGYENIQYF. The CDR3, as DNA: TGTGCCAGCAGTTTCCCGGGAGCTGGGTATGAAAACATTCAGTACTTC.

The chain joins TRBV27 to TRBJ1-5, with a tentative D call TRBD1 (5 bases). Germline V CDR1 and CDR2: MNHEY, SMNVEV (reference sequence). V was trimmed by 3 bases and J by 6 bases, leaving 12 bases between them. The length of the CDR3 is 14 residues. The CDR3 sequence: CASSLQGARQPQHF. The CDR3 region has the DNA TGTGCCAGCAGTTTGCAAGGGGCCCGTCAGCCCCAGCATTTT.

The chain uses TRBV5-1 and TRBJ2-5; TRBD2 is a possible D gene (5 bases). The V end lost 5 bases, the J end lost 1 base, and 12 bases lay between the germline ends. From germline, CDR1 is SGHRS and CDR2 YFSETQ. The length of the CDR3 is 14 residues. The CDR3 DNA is TGCGCCAGCAGTATGGGAGTTGCCCAAGAGACCCAGTACTTC. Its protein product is CASSMGVAQETQYF.

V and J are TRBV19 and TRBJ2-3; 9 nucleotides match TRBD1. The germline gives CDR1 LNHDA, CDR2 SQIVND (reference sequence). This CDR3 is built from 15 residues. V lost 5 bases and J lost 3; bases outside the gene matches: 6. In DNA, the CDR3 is TGTGCCAGTAGTTTCCGACAGGGGGTTACAGATACGCAGTATTTT. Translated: CASSFRQGVTDTQYF. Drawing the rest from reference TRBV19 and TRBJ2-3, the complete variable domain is DGGITQSPKYLFRKEGQNVTLSCEQNLNHDAMYWYRQDPGQGLRLIYYSQIVNDFQKGDIAEGYSVSREKKESFPLTVTSAQKNPTAFYLCASSFRQGVTDTQYFGPGTRLTVL.

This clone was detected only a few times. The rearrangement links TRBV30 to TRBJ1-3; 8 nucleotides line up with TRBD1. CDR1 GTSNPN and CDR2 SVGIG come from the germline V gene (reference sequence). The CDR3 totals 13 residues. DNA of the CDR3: TGTGGACATGAGGCAGGGGGCGGAAACACCATATATTTT. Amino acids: CGHEAGGGNTIYF.